A selection of T cell receptor beta chains follows, all from one sample in a study of T cell responses to AZD1222 COVID-19 vaccine. Some clones are missing from TCRdb's copy, which holds only in-frame ones; the method was immunoSEQ multiplex PCR. The table has 150,000 or so clones, around 92% seen once. The sequencing used peripheral blood, collected on day 0 of AZD1222 vaccination. These TCRs come from an adult in good health. CDR3s include the opening cysteine and the closing phenylalanine or tryptophan. D genes are given only for firm matches. The size entry is marked missing in some rows and otherwise reads once, few, many or a size class.

J gene	clone size	D gene	V gene	CDR3 protein	CDR3 DNA
TRBJ1-3	NA	NA	TRBV7-2	CASSLSPGGSGNTIYF	TGTGCCAGCAGCTTATCCCCGGGGGGCTCTGGAAACACCATATATTTT
TRBJ2-5	once	NA	TRBV29-1	CSVRPGAQETQYF	TGCAGCGTTCGGCCAGGGGCTCAAGAGACCCAGTACTTC
TRBJ1-6	NA	TRBD1	TRBV7-9	CASSLRQGAWNSPLHF	TGTGCCAGCAGCTTACGGCAGGGGGCATGGAATTCACCCCTCCACTTT
TRBJ2-7	NA	TRBD1	TRBV28	CASRRKRTGFGEQYF	TGTGCCAGCAGGAGAAAGCGGACAGGGTTTGGGGAGCAGTACTTC
TRBJ2-7	few	NA	TRBV7-2	CASSATSVLYEQYF	TGTGCCAGCAGCGCAACCTCGGTCCTTTACGAGCAGTACTTC
TRBJ1-5	NA	NA	TRBV16	CASSQYALGGSNQPQHF	TGTGCCAGCAGCCAATATGCCCTGGGAGGGAGCAATCAGCCCCAGCATTTT
TRBJ2-1	NA	TRBD1	TRBV28	CASIPPVLGQAIGNEQFF	TGTGCCAGCATTCCGCCGGTTCTAGGACAGGCTATCGGTAATGAGCAGTTCTTC
TRBJ1-1	NA	NA	TRBV4-1	CASSQVWLRARFSGNTEAFF	TGCGCCAGCAGCCAAGTGTGGCTCCGAGCACGATTCAGCGGGAACACTGAAGCTTTCTTT
TRBJ2-7	NA	NA	TRBV5-6	CASSLMGGRYEQYF	TGTGCCAGCAGCTTGATGGGGGGTCGGTACGAGCAGTACTTC
TRBJ1-2	NA	TRBD1	TRBV28	CASSLAGTGNYGYTF	TGTGCCAGCAGTTTAGCGGGGACAGGGAACTATGGCTACACCTTC
TRBJ1-5	NA	NA	TRBV10-3	CAISESGSNQPQHF	TGTGCCATCAGTGAGTCAGGGAGCAATCAGCCCCAGCATTTT